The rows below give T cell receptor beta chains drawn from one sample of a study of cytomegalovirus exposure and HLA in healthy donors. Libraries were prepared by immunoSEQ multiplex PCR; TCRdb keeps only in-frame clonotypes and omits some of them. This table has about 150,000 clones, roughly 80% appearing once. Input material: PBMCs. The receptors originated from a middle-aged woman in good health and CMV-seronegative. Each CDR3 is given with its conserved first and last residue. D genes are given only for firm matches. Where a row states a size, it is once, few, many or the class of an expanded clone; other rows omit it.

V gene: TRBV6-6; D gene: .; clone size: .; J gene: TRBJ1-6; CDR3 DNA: TGTGCCAGCACCTCCACCCCGGGACACCCTTCACCCCTCCACTTT; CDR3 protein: CASTSTPGHPSPLHF
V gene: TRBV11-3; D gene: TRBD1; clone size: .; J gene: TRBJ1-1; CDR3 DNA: TGTGCCAGCAGCCTAACAGGGGCCAACACTGAAGCTTTCTTT; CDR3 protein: CASSLTGANTEAFF
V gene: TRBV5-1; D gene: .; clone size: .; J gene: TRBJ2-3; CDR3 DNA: TGCGCCAGCAGCTCGGGACTCACAGATACGCAGTATTTT; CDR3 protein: CASSSGLTDTQYF
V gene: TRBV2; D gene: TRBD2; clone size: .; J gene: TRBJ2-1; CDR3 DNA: TGTGCAGATCGAAAGACTAGCGGCTACAATGAGCAGTTCTTC; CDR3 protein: CADRKTSGYNEQFF
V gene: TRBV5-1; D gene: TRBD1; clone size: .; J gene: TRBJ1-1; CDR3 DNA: TGCGCCAGCAGCTTGGCGACAGGGTTGAACACTGAAGCTTTCTTT; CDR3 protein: CASSLATGLNTEAFF
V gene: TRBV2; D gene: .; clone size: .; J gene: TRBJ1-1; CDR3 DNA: TGTGCCAGCAGTGGATATGGTGGAGGGGACGGGGCTTTCTTT; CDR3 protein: CASSGYGGGDGAFF
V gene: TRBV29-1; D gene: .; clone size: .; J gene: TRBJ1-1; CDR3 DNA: TGCAGCGTACCTGGGCGTACAGGGATGAACACTGAAGCTTTCTTT; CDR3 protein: CSVPGRTGMNTEAFF
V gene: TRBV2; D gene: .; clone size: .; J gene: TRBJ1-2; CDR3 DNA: TGTGCCAGCAGTAGTCAGGGGATCTATGGCTACACCTTC; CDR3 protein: CASSSQGIYGYTF
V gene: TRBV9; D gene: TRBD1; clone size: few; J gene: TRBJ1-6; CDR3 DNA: TGTGCCAGCAGCGTGACAGGGAGAAGTTACAATTCACCCCTCCACTTT; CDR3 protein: CASSVTGRSYNSPLHF
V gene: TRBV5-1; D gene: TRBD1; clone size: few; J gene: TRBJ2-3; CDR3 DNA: TGCGCCAGCAGCAACGGACAGGGAGGAGATACGCAGTATTTT; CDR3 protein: CASSNGQGGDTQYF
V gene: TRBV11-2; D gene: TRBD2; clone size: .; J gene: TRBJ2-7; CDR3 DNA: TGTGCCAGCAGCGAGGGACTAGCGATAGGGGGCGGCGAGCAGTACTTC; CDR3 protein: CASSEGLAIGGGEQYF
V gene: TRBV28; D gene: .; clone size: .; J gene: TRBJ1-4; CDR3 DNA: TGTGCCAGCAGGTTGAACAGGGTCGGGCTTAACGAAAAACTGTTTTTT; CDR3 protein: CASRLNRVGLNEKLFF
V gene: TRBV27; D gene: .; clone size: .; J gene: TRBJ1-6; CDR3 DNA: TGTGCCAGCGGCAAGGAAGGGGGTTCACCCCTCCACTTT; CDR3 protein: CASGKEGGSPLHF
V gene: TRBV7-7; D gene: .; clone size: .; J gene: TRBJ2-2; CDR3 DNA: TGTGCTAGCAGCTTAGTACAGACCGGGGAGCTGTTTTTT; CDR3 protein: CASSLVQTGELFF
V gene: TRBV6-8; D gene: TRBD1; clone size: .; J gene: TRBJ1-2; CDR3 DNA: TGTGCCAGCAGTCCCCGGGACAGGGGGCTCCCGGATAAGGGCTACACCTTC; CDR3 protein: CASSPRDRGLPDKGYTF
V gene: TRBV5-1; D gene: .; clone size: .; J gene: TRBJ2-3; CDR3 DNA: TGCGCCAGCAGCTTGCCCAGGGGCAACACAGATACGCAGTATTTT; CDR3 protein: CASSLPRGNTDTQYF
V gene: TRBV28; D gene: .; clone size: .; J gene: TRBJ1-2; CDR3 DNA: TGTGCCAGCAGTTTAGAGGGCTCGGATGGCTACACCTTC; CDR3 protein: CASSLEGSDGYTF
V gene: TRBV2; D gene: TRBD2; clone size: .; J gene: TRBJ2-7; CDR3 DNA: TGTGCCAGCAGCCGAGAGGGACTAGTTGTCGAGCAGTACTTC; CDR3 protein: CASSREGLVVEQYF
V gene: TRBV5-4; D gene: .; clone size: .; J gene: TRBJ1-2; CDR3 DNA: TGTGCCAGCAGCGCTGAGCTCTCGCTAAGCTCTGGCTACACCTTC; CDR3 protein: CASSAELSLSSGYTF
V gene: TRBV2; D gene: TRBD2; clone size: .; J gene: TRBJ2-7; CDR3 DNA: TGTGCCAGCAGTGGGGATAGCGGGGGCGAGCAGTACTTC; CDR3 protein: CASSGDSGGEQYF
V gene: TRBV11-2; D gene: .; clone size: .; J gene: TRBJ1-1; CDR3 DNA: TGTGCCAGCAGCTTAGCCCCAGGGAGGGGCACTGAAGCTTTCTTT; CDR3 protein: CASSLAPGRGTEAFF
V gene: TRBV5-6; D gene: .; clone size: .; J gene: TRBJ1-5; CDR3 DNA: TGTGCCAGCAGCTTGGGGGGGGGAGATAGCAATCAGCCCCAGCATTTT; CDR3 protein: CASSLGGGDSNQPQHF
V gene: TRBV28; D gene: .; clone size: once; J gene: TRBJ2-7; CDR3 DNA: TGTGCCAGCATGGAAGTGGCCCCTGACTTGGAGCAGTACTTC; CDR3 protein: CASMEVAPDLEQYF
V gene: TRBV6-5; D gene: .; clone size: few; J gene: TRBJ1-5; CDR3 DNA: TGTGCCAGCACCTCGGGGGGCAATCAGCCCCAGCATTTT; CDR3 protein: CASTSGGNQPQHF
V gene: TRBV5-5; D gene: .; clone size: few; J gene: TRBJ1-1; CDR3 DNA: TGTGCCAGCGGGCCGGGGGGGAACACTGAAGCTTTCTTT; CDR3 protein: CASGPGGNTEAFF
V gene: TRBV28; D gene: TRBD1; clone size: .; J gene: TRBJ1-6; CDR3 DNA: TGTGCCAGCAGTCCAGGACAGGGAAATTCACCCCTCCACTTT; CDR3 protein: CASSPGQGNSPLHF
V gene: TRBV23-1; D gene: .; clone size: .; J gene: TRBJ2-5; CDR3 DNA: TGCGCCAGCATCCCCAGGAGGGAAGAAGAGACCCAGTACTTC; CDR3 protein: CASIPRREEETQYF
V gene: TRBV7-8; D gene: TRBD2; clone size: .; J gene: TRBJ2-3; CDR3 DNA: TGTGCCAGCAGCTTACTAGCGGGGGGGCCAAATACGCAGTATTTT; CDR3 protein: CASSLLAGGPNTQYF
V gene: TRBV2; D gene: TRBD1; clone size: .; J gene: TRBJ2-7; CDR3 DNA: TGTGCCAGCCGGGACAGCTCCTACGAGCAGTACTTC; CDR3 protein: CASRDSSYEQYF
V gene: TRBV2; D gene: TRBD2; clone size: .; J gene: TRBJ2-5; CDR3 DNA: TGTGCCAGCAGTGAAGAGGGTATATTTAGGCGGGGGGAGACCCAGTACTTC; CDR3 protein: CASSEEGIFRRGETQYF
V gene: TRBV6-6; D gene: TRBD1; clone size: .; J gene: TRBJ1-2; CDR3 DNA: TGTGCCAGCAGTTGGGACAGGGACTACACCTTC; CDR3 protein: CASSWDRDYTF
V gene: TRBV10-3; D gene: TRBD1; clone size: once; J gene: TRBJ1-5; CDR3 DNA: TGTGCCATCAGTGTCTCGACAGGGCAGCCCCAGCATTTT; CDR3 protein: CAISVSTGQPQHF
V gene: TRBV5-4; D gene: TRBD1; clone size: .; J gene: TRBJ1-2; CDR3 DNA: TGTGCCACTGACAGGGGGGGTAGCTATGGCTACACCTTC; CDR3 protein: CATDRGGSYGYTF
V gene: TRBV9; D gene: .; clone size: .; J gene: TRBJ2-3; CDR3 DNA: TGTGCCAGCAGCGGAGCCCCTCCTCACAGCGGGGACAACACAGATACGCAGTATTTT; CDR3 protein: CASSGAPPHSGDNTDTQYF
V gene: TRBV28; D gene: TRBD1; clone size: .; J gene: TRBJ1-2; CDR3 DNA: TGTGCCAGCAAACTATCCGGGACAGGGGCTAACTATGGCTACACCTTC; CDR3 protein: CASKLSGTGANYGYTF
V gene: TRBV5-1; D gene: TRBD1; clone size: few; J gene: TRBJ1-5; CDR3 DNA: TGCGCCAGCAGCTTGACAGGGGAGGACAATCAGCCCCAGCATTTT; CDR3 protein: CASSLTGEDNQPQHF
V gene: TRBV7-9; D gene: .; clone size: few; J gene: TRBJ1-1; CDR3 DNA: TGTGCCAGCAGCCTCCACGACAGGACTGAAGCTTTCTTT; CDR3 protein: CASSLHDRTEAFF
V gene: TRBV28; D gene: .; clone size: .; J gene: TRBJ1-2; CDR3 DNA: TGTGCCAGCCACCGTACCTTCCAGGGCGTATCCTATGGCTACACCTTC; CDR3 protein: CASHRTFQGVSYGYTF
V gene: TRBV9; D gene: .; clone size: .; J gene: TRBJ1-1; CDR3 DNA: TGTGCCAGCAGCGTAGCCGGGGGACCGAACACTGAAGCTTTCTTT; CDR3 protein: CASSVAGGPNTEAFF
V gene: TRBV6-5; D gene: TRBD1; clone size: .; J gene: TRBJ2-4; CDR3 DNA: TGTGCCAGCAGCAGCGGACAGGTGAAAAACATTCAGTACTTC; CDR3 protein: CASSSGQVKNIQYF
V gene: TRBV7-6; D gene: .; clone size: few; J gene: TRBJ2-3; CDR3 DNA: TGTGCCAGCAGCTTACAAGGGAGGAATACGCAGTATTTT; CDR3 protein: CASSLQGRNTQYF
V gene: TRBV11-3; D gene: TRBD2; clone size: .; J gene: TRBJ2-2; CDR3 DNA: TGTGCCAGCAGCTTCATCACTAGCGGGAGGGTGTACACCGGGGAGCTGTTTTTT; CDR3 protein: CASSFITSGRVYTGELFF
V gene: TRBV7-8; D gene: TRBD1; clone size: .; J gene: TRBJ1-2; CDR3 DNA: TGTGCCAGCAGCCCACGGACAGGGTGGTCAAACTATGGCTACACCTTC; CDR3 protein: CASSPRTGWSNYGYTF
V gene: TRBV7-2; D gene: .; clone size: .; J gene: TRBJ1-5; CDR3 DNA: TGTGCCAGCAGCCTGACAGTAATTAGCAATCAGCCCCAGCATTTT; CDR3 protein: CASSLTVISNQPQHF
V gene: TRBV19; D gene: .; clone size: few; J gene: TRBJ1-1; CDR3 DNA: TGTGCCAGTAGTTCGATGGGGGCCTACACTGAAGCTTTCTTT; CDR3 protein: CASSSMGAYTEAFF
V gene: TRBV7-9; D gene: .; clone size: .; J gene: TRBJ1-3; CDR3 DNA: TGTGCCAGCAGCCAACCCGGGGGAGCTGGAAACACCATATATTTT; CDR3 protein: CASSQPGGAGNTIYF
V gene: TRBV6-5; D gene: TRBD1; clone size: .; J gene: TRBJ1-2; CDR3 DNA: TGTGCCAGCAGTTATCTTGGGACAGCGAACTATGGCTACACCTTC; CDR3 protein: CASSYLGTANYGYTF
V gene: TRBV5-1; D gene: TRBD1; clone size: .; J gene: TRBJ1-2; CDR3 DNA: TGCGCCAGCTCCGGGGACAGGGGTGTTGAGGGCTACACCTTC; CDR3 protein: CASSGDRGVEGYTF
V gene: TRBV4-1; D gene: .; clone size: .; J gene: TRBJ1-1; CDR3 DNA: TGCGCCAGCAGCCAAGAGGGGGCAGGGTGGAACGAAGGGGGCACTGAAGCTTTCTTT; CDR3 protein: CASSQEGAGWNEGGTEAFF
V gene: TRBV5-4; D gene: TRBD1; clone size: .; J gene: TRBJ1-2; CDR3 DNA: TGTGCCAGCAGCAGCTTACAGGGGAACTATGGCTACACCTTC; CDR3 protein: CASSSLQGNYGYTF
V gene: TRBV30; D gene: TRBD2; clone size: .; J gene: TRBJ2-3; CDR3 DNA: TGTGCCTGGAGTGTACTAGCGGACACAGATACGCAGTATTTT; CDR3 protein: CAWSVLADTDTQYF
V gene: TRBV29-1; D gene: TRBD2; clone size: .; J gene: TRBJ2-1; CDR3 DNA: TGTAGCGTTGACCCATGGGGGACTAGTGGGGATGAGCAGTTCTTC; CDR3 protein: CSVDPWGTSGDEQFF
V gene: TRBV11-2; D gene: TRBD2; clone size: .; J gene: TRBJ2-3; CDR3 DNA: TGTGCCAGCAGCTTTCCTCGTAGCGGGGGGGCCGTGGATACGCAGTATTTT; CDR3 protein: CASSFPRSGGAVDTQYF
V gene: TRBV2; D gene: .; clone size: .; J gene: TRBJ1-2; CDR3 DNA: TGTGCCAGCAGTGAAGCGCTTCGGGGGGCGCTCGATGGCTACACCTTC; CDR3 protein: CASSEALRGALDGYTF
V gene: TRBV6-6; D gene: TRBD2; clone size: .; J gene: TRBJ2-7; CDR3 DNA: TGTGCCAGCAGTTACATGGCGGGAGGACTAGGGGACGAGCAGTACTTC; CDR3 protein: CASSYMAGGLGDEQYF
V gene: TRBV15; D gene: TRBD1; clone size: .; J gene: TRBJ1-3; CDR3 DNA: TGTGCCACCAGCACCAAGACAGGGTCTGGAAACACCATATATTTT; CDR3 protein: CATSTKTGSGNTIYF
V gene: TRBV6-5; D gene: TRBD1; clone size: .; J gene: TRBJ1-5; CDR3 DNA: TGTGCCAGCAGTTCTGACAGGGCGATCAATCAGCCCCAGCATTTT; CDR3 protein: CASSSDRAINQPQHF
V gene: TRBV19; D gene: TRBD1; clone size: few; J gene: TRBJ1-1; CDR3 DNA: TGTGCCAGTAGTGATGGACAGGGGGCGACTGAAGCTTTCTTT; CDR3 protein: CASSDGQGATEAFF